This T cell receptor (beta chain) comes out of a study of regulatory T cells in long-lasting Graves disease. The study's findings and limits: Persistent Graves' cases showed lower TCR diversity than newly diagnosed cases.

Time point reported: newly diagnosed GD, antithyroid drugs for less than 3 months. PBMC-derived RNA was used for the TCR library. Libraries of TCR beta came from iRepertoire HTBI primers plus Arm-PCR of CDR3 regions. TCRdb called the multiplex PCR reads again in MiXCR, with one record for every CDR3 protein. Among around 500,000 distinct CDR3 sequences listed, 15% to 20% were seen once. This clonotype was seen repeatedly, ten times or more. No antigen is known for it. These same records also appear under a second study, on T cells in Graves' hyperthyroidism and ophthalmopathy. Per that paper: RT-PCR in the first round (using the HTBI primer set) targeted the TCR CDR3.

Sequences were derived from peripheral blood mononuclear cells (PBMCs), sampled at new diagnosis, from a patient treated with antithyroid drugs. The clonotype originates from a woman aged 35 to 59 with Graves disease.

The CDR3 spells CASSLVPWGGGQPQHF. Written as DNA, the CDR3 is TGTGCCAGCAGCTTAGTCCCTTGGGGAGGCGGTCAGCCCCAGCATTTT. V usage is TRBV7-2 and J usage is TRBJ1-5; D remains ambiguous. CDR1 and CDR2 from the germline V gene are SGHTA and FQGNSA. Trimming stripped 1 base from V and 6 bases from J, with 16 bases between. This CDR3 spans 16 amino acids.